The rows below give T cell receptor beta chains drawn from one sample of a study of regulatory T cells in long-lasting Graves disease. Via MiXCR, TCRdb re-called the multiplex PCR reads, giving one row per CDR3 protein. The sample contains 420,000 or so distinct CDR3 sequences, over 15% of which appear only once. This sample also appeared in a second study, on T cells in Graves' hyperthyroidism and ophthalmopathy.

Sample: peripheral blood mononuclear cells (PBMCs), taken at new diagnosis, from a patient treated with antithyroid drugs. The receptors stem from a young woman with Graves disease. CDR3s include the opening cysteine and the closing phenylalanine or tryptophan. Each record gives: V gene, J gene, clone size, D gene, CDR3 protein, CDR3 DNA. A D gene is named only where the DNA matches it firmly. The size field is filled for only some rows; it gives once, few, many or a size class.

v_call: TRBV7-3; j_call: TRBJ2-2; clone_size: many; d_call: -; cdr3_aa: CASSHEAGELFF; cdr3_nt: TGTGCCAGCAGTCATGAGGCCGGGGAGCTGTTTTTT
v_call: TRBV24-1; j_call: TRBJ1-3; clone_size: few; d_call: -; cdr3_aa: CATTEGPGNTIYF; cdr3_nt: TGTGCCACGACGGAGGGACCCGGAAACACCATATATTTT
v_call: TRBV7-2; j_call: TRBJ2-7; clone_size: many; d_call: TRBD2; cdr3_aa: CASSLELAGFNYEQYF; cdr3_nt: TGTGCCAGCAGCTTGGAGCTAGCGGGATTCAACTACGAGCAGTACTTC
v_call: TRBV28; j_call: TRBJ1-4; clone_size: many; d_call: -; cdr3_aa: CASSPRGALTEKLFF; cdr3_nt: TGTGCCAGCAGTCCCCGGGGAGCTTTAACGGAAAAACTGTTTTTT
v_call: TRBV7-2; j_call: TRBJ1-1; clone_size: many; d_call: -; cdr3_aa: CASSLSMNTEAFF; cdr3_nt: TGTGCCAGCAGCTTATCAATGAACACTGAAGCTTTCTTT
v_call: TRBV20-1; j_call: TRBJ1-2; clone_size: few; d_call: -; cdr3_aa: CSARHPVYYGYTF; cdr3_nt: TGCAGTGCTAGACACCCAGTATACTATGGCTACACCTTC
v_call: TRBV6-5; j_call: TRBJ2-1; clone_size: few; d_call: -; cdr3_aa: CASSYGLEWYNEQFF; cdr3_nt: TGTGCCAGCAGTTACGGTCTAGAGTGGTACAATGAGCAGTTCTTC
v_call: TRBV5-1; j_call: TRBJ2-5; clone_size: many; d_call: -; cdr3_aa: CASSEGHHKQETQYF; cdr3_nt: TGCGCCAGCAGCGAGGGACACCACAAACAAGAGACCCAGTACTTC
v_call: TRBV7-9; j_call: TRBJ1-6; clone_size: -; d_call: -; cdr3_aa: CASSLGPRGSSPLHF; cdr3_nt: TGTGCCAGCAGCCTAGGGCCCAGAGGGTCCTCACCCCTCCACTTT
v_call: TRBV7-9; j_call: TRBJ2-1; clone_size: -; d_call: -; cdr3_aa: CASSPPVGSPSSYNEQFF; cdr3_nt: TGTGCCAGCAGCCCGCCGGTGGGTAGCCCCAGCTCCTACAATGAGCAGTTCTTC
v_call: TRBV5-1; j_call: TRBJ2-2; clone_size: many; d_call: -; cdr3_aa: CASSSTFQMGPGELFF; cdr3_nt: TGCGCCAGCAGCTCAACTTTTCAGATGGGACCCGGGGAGCTGTTTTTT
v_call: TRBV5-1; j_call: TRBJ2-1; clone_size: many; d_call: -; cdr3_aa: CASSLVGPYNEQFF; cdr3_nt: TGCGCCAGCAGCTTGGTGGGGCCATACAATGAGCAGTTCTTC